This T cell receptor beta chain was found in a study of T cell repertoires in cytomegalovirus infection. The wider study: Recently identified HLA-C-restricted CMV epitopes and well-studied HLA-B-restricted CMV epitopes were used by the study.

Overall study findings and caveats: Cumulated frequencies of public TCR beta families served to identify carriers of CMV plus the relevant HLA.

This clonotype showed up just a few times. Its target is not known. V dropped 1 base and J dropped 0 bases, with 12 bases sitting between them. The length of the CDR3 is 16 residues. Germline loops: CDR1 MNHEY, CDR2 SMNVEV (reference sequence). TCRdb called the reads again in MiXCR, with one record for every CDR3 protein. The sample lists fewer than 1,000,000 distinct CDR3 sequences; about a third were seen once. Sequenced material: cultured CD8+ T cells from PBMCs, taken from culture after CMV antigen stimulation. The receptor comes from a human donor in good health (CMV status not recorded). Some clones in this sample may be carry-over from other donors' samples. This chain uses TRBV27 with TRBJ2-5; perhaps TRBD2 as D (5 bases). In DNA, the CDR3 is TGTGCCAGCAGTTTATTTTACCCACTAGACCAAGAGACCCAGTACTTC. Residues: CASSLFYPLDQETQYF.